This TCR beta chain came from a study of neurological immune-mediated disorders. Sorted libraries used 800,000 to 1,000,000 CD4+ or CD8+ T cells. In TCRdb, the 5' RACE reads were re-called with MiXCR into one record per CDR3 protein. Of approximately 40,000 distinct CDR3 sequences in the sample, about 14% were seen once. Trimming took off 3 bases at V and 0 bases at J, with 14 bases between the two ends. The length of the CDR3 is 16 residues. Germline CDR1 MDHEN, CDR2 SYDVKM. In this sample, this clonotype turned up a few times. Sample: CD4+ T cells from blood. The chain uses TRBV28 and TRBJ1-1; D is possibly TRBD1 (6 bases). The clonotype comes from a woman aged 55-75 years with HTLV-1-associated myelopathy (HAM/TSP). CDR3 sequence reads: CASSLWTEPMNTEAFF. As DNA, the CDR3 is TGTGCCAGCAGTTTGTGGACAGAACCTATGAACACTGAAGCTTTCTTT. The variable domain in full, with the rest retrieved from reference TRBV28 and TRBJ1-1, is DVKVTQSSRYLVKRTGEKVFLECVQDMDHENMFWYRQDPGLGLRLIYFSYDVKMKEKGDIPEGYSVSREKKERFSLILESASTNQTSMYLCASSLWTEPMNTEAFFGQGTRLTVV.